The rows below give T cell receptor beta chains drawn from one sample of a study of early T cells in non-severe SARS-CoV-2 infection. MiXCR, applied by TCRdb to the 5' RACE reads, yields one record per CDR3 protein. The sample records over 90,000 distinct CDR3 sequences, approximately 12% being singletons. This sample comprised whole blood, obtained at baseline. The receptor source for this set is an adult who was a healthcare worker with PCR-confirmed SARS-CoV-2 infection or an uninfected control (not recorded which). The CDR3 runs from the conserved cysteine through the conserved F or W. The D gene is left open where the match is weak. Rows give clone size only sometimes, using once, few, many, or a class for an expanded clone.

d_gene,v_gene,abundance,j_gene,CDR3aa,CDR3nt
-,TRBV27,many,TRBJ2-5,CASSWMGFGQETQYF,TGTGCCAGCAGTTGGATGGGGTTTGGCCAAGAGACCCAGTACTTC
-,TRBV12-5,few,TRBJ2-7,CASGLRTQSSYEQYF,TGTGCTAGTGGTTTGCGCACCCAATCCAGCTACGAGCAGTACTTC
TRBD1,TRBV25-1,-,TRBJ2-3,CASSLGTGLTNTQYF,TGTGCCAGCAGTCTCGGGACAGGCCTCACAAATACGCAGTATTTT
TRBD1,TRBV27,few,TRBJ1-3,CASRTGGSGNTIYF,TGTGCCAGCAGAACAGGGGGAAGTGGAAACACCATATATTTT
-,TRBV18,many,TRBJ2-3,CASSPGAGLGDTQYF,TGTGCCAGCTCACCCGGAGCCGGCCTAGGAGATACGCAGTATTTT
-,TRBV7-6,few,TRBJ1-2,CASSKTVRVNYGYTF,TGTGCCAGCAGCAAAACCGTTCGGGTAAACTATGGCTACACCTTC
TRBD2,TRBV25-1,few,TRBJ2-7,CASSGTSGERVYEQYF,TGTGCCAGCAGTGGTACTAGCGGGGAAAGGGTCTACGAGCAGTACTTC
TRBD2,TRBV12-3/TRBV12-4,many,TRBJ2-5,CASSSGLAGGPHPETQYF,TGTGCCAGCAGTTCAGGACTAGCGGGAGGGCCACACCCAGAGACCCAGTACTTC
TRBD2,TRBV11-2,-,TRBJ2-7,CASSSGLAGGTYEQYF,TGTGCCAGCAGCTCGGGACTAGCGGGAGGCACCTACGAGCAGTACTTC
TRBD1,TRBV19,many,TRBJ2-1,CASGQGTPNEQFF,TGTGCCAGCGGACAGGGGACGCCCAATGAGCAGTTCTTC
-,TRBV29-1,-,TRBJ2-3,CSVRRVFTDTQYF,TGCAGCGTTCGGCGGGTCTTCACAGATACGCAGTATTTT
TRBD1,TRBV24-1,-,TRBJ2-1,CATSPQPRTGWGSYNEQFF,TGTGCCACCAGTCCTCAGCCTCGGACAGGGTGGGGGTCCTACAATGAGCAGTTCTTC
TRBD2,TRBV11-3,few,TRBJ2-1,CASSSLAGIYNEQFF,TGTGCCAGCAGTTCGCTAGCGGGTATCTACAATGAGCAGTTCTTC
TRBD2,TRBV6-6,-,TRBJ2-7,CASSSIAGVFSYEQYF,TGTGCCAGCAGTTCTATAGCGGGGGTCTTCTCCTACGAGCAGTACTTC
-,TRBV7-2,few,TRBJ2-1,CASSLEPPSSYNEQFF,TGTGCCAGCAGCTTGGAACCCCCGAGCTCCTACAATGAGCAGTTCTTC
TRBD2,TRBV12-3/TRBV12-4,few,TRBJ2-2,CASSPGLGNGELFF,TGTGCCAGCAGCCCGGGACTAGGCAACGGGGAGCTGTTTTTT
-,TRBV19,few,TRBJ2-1,CASSNGGTRGFF,TGTGCCAGTAGTAATGGTGGGACCCGAGGGTTCTTC
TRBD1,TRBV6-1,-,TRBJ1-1,CASRDRGAEAFF,TGTGCCTCACGGGACAGGGGCGCTGAAGCTTTCTTT
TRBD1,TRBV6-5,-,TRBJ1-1,CASRYRGRDTEAFF,TGTGCCAGCAGATACAGGGGGCGGGACACTGAAGCTTTCTTT
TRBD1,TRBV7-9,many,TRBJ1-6,CASSLSGQEASPLHF,TGTGCCAGCAGCTTGTCGGGACAGGAGGCTTCACCCCTCCACTTT
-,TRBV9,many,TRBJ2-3,CASSVDGTLPDTQYF,TGTGCCAGCAGCGTAGACGGGACCCTCCCAGATACGCAGTATTTT
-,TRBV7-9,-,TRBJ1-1,CASSWAGGTKNTEAFF,TGTGCCAGCAGCTGGGCCGGGGGCACTAAGAACACTGAAGCTTTCTTT
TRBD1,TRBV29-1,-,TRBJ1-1,CSVSRDRERAFF,TGCAGCGTTTCCCGGGACAGGGAACGAGCTTTCTTT
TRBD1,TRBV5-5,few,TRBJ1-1,CASSFSGGLEAFF,TGTGCCAGCAGCTTTTCAGGGGGCCTTGAAGCTTTCTTT
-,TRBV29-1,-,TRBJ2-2,CSVEDPQATNTGELFF,TGCAGCGTTGAAGATCCACAGGCAACGAACACCGGGGAGCTGTTTTTT
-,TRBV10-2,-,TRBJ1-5,CASSLGDSFNQPQHF,TGCGCCAGCAGCCTAGGAGACAGCTTCAATCAGCCCCAGCATTTT
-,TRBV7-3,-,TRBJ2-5,CASGRAGGTQETQYF,TGTGCCAGCGGCCGGGCCGGCGGAACTCAAGAGACCCAGTACTTC
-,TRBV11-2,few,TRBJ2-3,CASRDTGKGTQYF,TGTGCCAGCAGAGATACAGGGAAGGGTACGCAGTATTTT
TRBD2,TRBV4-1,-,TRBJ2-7,CASSPDPGLAASSYEQYF,TGCGCCAGCAGCCCGGACCCGGGACTAGCGGCTAGCTCCTACGAGCAGTACTTC
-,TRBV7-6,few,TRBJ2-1,CASSLVPGPPYNEQFF,TGTGCCAGCAGCTTAGTTCCGGGGCCACCCTACAATGAGCAGTTCTTC
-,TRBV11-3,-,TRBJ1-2,CASSRGDIDGYTF,TGTGCCAGCAGCCGCGGAGATATTGATGGCTACACCTTC
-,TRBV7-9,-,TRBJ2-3,CASSFNPITDTQYF,TGTGCCAGCAGCTTTAATCCTATCACAGATACGCAGTATTTT
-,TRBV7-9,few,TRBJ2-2,CASSFYLGELFF,TGTGCCAGCAGCTTTTATCTCGGGGAGCTGTTTTTT
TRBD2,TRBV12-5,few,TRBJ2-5,CASGGLAMAQYF,TGTGCTAGTGGCGGACTAGCGATGGCCCAGTACTTC
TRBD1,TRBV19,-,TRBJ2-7,CASSSGQGAWEQYF,TGTGCCAGTAGTTCGGGACAGGGGGCTTGGGAGCAGTACTTC
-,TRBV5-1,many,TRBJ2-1,CASSFGLSSIAYNEQFF,TGCGCCAGCAGCTTTGGACTCTCCTCGATCGCCTACAATGAGCAGTTCTTC
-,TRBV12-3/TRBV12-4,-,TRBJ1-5,CASSSNRDQPQHF,TGTGCCAGCAGTTCAAACAGGGATCAGCCCCAGCATTTT
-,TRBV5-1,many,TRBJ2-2,CASSLATREANTGELFF,TGCGCCAGCAGCTTGGCAACTAGAGAGGCGAACACCGGGGAGCTGTTTTTT
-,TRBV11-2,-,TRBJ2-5,CASSFRGAETQYF,TGTGCCAGCAGCTTCAGGGGGGCAGAGACCCAGTACTTC
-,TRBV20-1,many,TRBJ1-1,CSARHTGNTEAFF,TGCAGTGCTAGACATACAGGGAACACTGAAGCTTTCTTT
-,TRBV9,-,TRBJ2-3,CASSVGGVFTDTQYF,TGTGCCAGCAGCGTAGGAGGGGTCTTCACAGATACGCAGTATTTT
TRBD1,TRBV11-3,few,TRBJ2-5,CASSPWTGLETQYF,TGTGCCAGCAGCCCTTGGACAGGGCTAGAGACCCAGTACTTC
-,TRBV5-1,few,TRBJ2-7,CASSLAGALGEEQYF,TGCGCCAGCAGCTTGGCGGGGGCCCTCGGTGAGGAGCAGTACTTC
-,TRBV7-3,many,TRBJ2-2,CASSFPVGELFF,TGTGCCAGCAGCTTCCCGGTAGGGGAGCTGTTTTTT
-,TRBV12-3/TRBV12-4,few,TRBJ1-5,CASSHSGREEQPQHF,TGTGCCAGCAGTCACTCCGGTAGGGAGGAACAGCCCCAGCATTTT
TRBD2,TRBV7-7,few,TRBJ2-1,CASSLARGNEQFF,TGTGCTAGCAGCTTAGCGCGGGGGAATGAGCAGTTCTTC